This TCR beta chain derives from a study of CD8+CD57+ T cells in acquired aplastic anemia. Notes on the study in general: A set of about 28 CD8+ CDR3 sequences was shared between patients and controls, and these sequences appeared highly expressed in patients.

Germline CDR1 and CDR2: LNHNV and YYDKDF (reference sequence). Trimming took 11 bases from V and 6 from J, leaving 11 bases between them. The CDR3 contains 12 residues. Previously, flow cytometry had revealed CD8+CD57+ cell expansion in the patients chosen for sequencing. Each patient had severe acquired aplastic anemia. Both TCR beta VDJ combination and CDR3 sequence profiling were carried out. Genomic DNA was the template for this profiling. TCRdb reprocessed the reads via MiXCR and lists one record per CDR3 protein. The sample shows 200,000 to 300,000 distinct CDR3 sequences, roughly half of them seen only once. In its sample, this clonotype was seen many times. Its antigen is unidentified.

The chain links TRBV15 to TRBJ1-6, with D hard to call. This clonotype was sampled from a human donor with aplastic anemia. What was sequenced was sorted CD4+, CD8+, or CD8+CD57+ T cells (not recorded which) from PBMCs. CDR3: CAAAQINSPLHF. For the CDR3, the DNA is TGTGCCGCCGCTCAAATTAATTCACCCCTCCACTTT.